Following are 11 T cell receptor beta chains from one sample sequenced in a study of CD8 T cells in Susac syndrome. Roughly 0.45 to 1 ug RNA was reverse transcribed with random hexamers. MiXCR was run by TCRdb on the immunoSEQ multiplex PCR reads, yielding one entry per CDR3 protein. Of some 110,000 distinct CDR3 sequences in the sample, roughly 95% were seen once. Material for sequencing was CD8+ T cells from PBMCs. These receptors all come from a human donor with Susac syndrome.

The J gene is TRBJ2-3, the V gene TRBV14; D gene ambiguous. CDR3 size: 14 residues. V lost 0 bases to trimming and J lost 0 bases, with 4 bases between them. Per the germline V gene, CDR1 is SGHDN and CDR2 is FVKESK. CDR3 residues: CASSQEGSTDTQYF. The CDR3 DNA sequence: TGTGCCAGCAGCCAAGAGGGGAGCACAGATACGCAGTATTTT.

This clonotype was seen more than once but under ten times. The V gene is TRBV9, the J gene TRBJ2-2; D unclear. The length of the CDR3 is 12 residues. The V gene's germline CDR1 is SGDLS and CDR2 YYNGEE. The V and J ends lost 4 bases and 5 bases respectively, with 6 bases between them. CDR3 DNA: TGTGCCAGCAGCCTAAGGACCGGGGAGCTGTTTTTT. This codes for CASSLRTGELFF.

This clonotype was found a few times. This chain's CDR3 is CASSLRTGSTDTQYF. Here the CDR3 DNA reads TGTGCCAGCAGCTTACGGACAGGGAGCACAGATACGCAGTATTTT. V is TRBV7-9 and J is TRBJ2-3; TRBD1 agrees at 8 bases. J gave up 0 bases and V 2 bases, and 1 base lay outside the gene matches. Germline CDR1 and CDR2: SEHNR and FQNEAQ (reference sequence). CDR3 length: 15 residues. The whole variable domain, filled in from reference TRBV7-9 and TRBJ2-3, reads DTGVSQNPRHKITKRGQNVTFRCDPISEHNRLYWYRQTLGQGPEFLTYFQNEAQLEKSRLLSDRFSAERPKGSFSTLEIQRTEQGDSAMYLCASSLRTGSTDTQYFGPGTRLTVL.

This chain connects TRBV13 to TRBJ2-7; 8 bases match TRBD1. Germline V gene lookup returns CDR1 PRHDT and CDR2 FYEKMQ (reference sequence). The CDR3 contains 15 residues. J gave up 4 bases and V 4 bases, and 9 bases lay outside the gene matches. The DNA of the CDR3 is TGTGCCAGCAGCTGGAGGGTGACAGGGGTGTACGAGCAGTACTTC. Translating it yields CASSWRVTGVYEQYF.

This chain links TRBV3-1 with TRBJ1-2; D possibly corresponds to TRBD1 (6 bases). Trimming cost V 5 bases and J 1 base, with 17 bases left between them. CDR3 length: 16 residues. In germline, CDR1 is LGHDT, CDR2 YNNKEL (reference sequence). CDR3 in amino acids: CASSSAGLGGNYGYTF. CDR3 coding DNA: TGTGCCAGCAGCTCTGCGGGCCTAGGGGGTAACTATGGCTACACCTTC.

This sequence joins TRBV15 and TRBJ2-5; D remains ambiguous. The CDR3 has 14 residues. Trimming pared 0 bases from V and 4 bases from J, leaving 9 bases between. Germline V gives CDR1 LNHNV, CDR2 YYDKDF (reference sequence). The CDR3 loop is CATSRESPGETQYF. The CDR3 DNA is TGTGCCACCAGCAGAGAGAGCCCCGGAGAGACCCAGTACTTC.

The chain recombines TRBV27 with TRBJ2-6, with D maybe TRBD1 (6 bases). CDR3 length: 16 residues. From germline, CDR1 is MNHEY and CDR2 SMNVEV (reference sequence). Trimming stripped 4 bases from V and 2 bases from J, with 12 bases between. CDR3 bases: TGTGCCAGCAGTTCTTTGGGGGCGGCTGGGGCCAACGTCCTGACTTTC. Encoded protein: CASSSLGAAGANVLTF.

V gene TRBV11-2 combines with J gene TRBJ2-4; tentative D call: TRBD2 (5 bases). V lost 1 base and J 5 bases, leaving 6 bases between the germline ends. Germline V lookup: CDR1 SGHAT, CDR2 FQNNGV. CDR3 length: 13 residues. CDR3 loop: CASSLVRENIQYF. DNA of the CDR3: TGTGCCAGCAGCTTAGTGAGGGAAAACATTCAGTACTTC.

The CDR3 nucleotides are TGCAGTGCTAGAGGACAGCGAGGCTATGGCTACACCTTC. Its translation: CSARGQRGYGYTF. This rearrangement joins TRBV20-1 to TRBJ1-2, with a weak D call TRBD1 (5 bases). CDR1 DFQATT and CDR2 SNEGSKA come from the germline V gene (reference sequence). The CDR3 is 13 residues long. V was clipped by 1 base and J by 4 bases, with 10 bases between them.

CDR3 sequence reads: CASSLAYWGGDGYTF. The DNA for the CDR3 is TGTGCCAGCAGTTTAGCATATTGGGGAGGTGACGGCTACACCTTC. The chain carries TRBV12-3 or TRBV12-4 and TRBJ1-2, with no clear D. The CDR3 has 15 residues. Trimming shortened V by 0 bases and J by 8 bases, and 16 bases separated the two germline ends.

The chain has TRBV7-6 and TRBJ1-4; D is undetermined. V lost 0 bases and J 8 bases, leaving 7 bases between the germline ends. The CDR3 spans 13 residues. Germline assignment: CDR1 SGHVS and CDR2 FNYEAQ. CDR3 bases: TGTGCCAGCAGCTTAGCGCTGTCCGAAAAACTGTTTTTT. It codes for CASSLALSEKLFF. Full variable domain (remainder filled in from reference TRBV7-6 and TRBJ1-4): GAGVSQSPRYKVTKRGQDVALRCDPISGHVSLYWYRQALGQGPEFLTYFNYEAQQDKSGLPNDRFSAERPEGSISTLTIQRTEQRDSAMYRCASSLALSEKLFFGSGTQLSVL.